The rows below give T cell receptor beta chains drawn from one sample of a study of blood T cell repertoires in COVID-19. Some clones are missing from TCRdb's copy, which holds only in-frame ones; the method was immunoSEQ multiplex PCR. The profile shows 70,000 or so clones, 90% of them singletons. The sample taken for sequencing was peripheral blood. The origin of the receptors is an elderly woman with active COVID-19. The CDR3 runs from the conserved cysteine through the conserved F or W. D genes are given only for firm matches. Clone sizes are given selectively: once, few, many, or a class where the clone is expanded.

V	J	size	D	CDR3	DNA
TRBV7-6	TRBJ1-5	.	.	CASSLGGGGQPQHF	TGTGCCAGCAGCTTAGGAGGGGGGGGACAGCCCCAGCATTTT
TRBV5-4	TRBJ2-7	.	TRBD1	CASSTLDRGRPYEQYF	TGTGCCAGCAGCACCCTGGACAGGGGGCGCCCCTACGAGCAGTACTTC
TRBV3-1/TRBV3-2	TRBJ1-2	.	.	CASSQRGYGYTF	TGTGCCAGCAGCCAACGAGGCTATGGCTACACCTTC
TRBV11-3	TRBJ1-1	.	.	CASSSNEWTEAFF	TGTGCCAGCAGCTCGAACGAGTGGACTGAAGCTTTCTTT
TRBV28	TRBJ1-1	.	.	CASSLSLRGDTEAFF	TGTGCCAGCAGTTTATCTCTCCGGGGGGACACTGAAGCTTTCTTT
TRBV11-2	TRBJ2-3	few	TRBD1	CASSRAGQGSWDTQYF	TGTGCCAGCAGCCGGGCGGGACAGGGGTCATGGGATACGCAGTATTTT
TRBV28	TRBJ1-4	.	TRBD1	CASSRPGQGDEKLFF	TGTGCCAGCAGTCGCCCGGGACAGGGGGATGAAAAACTGTTTTTT
TRBV5-4	TRBJ1-2	.	.	CASSLNARNYRGYTF	TGTGCCAGCAGCTTGAACGCACGAAACTATAGAGGCTACACCTTC
TRBV28	TRBJ2-5	.	.	CASSRYRRGETQYF	TGTGCCAGCAGTCGGTACCGGAGAGGAGAGACCCAGTACTTC
TRBV10-1	TRBJ2-2	.	TRBD2	CASTVTSGYTGELFF	TGCGCCAGCACCGTGACTAGCGGCTACACCGGGGAGCTGTTTTTT
TRBV7-9	TRBJ1-4	few	TRBD1	CASSLFVGTGGANEKLFF	TGTGCCAGCAGCTTATTTGTCGGGACAGGGGGCGCCAATGAAAAACTGTTTTTT
TRBV24-1	TRBJ1-1	once	.	CATSDFGTRAFF	TGTGCCACCAGTGATTTTGGGACTCGGGCTTTCTTT
TRBV7-2	TRBJ2-3	.	TRBD2	CASSLPSGRVNTQYF	TGTGCCAGCAGCTTACCTAGCGGGAGGGTAAATACGCAGTATTTT
TRBV29-1	TRBJ2-1	few	TRBD2	CSVGSGRASEQFF	TGCAGCGTGGGGAGCGGGAGGGCTAGTGAGCAGTTCTTC
TRBV7-2	TRBJ2-7	.	TRBD1	CASSRTPFTGAEQYF	TGTGCCAGCAGCCGCACCCCGTTCACAGGGGCCGAGCAGTACTTC
TRBV6-2/TRBV6-3	TRBJ2-1	.	TRBD1	CASSSDRAYNEQFF	TGTGCCAGCAGTTCCGACAGGGCATACAATGAGCAGTTCTTC
TRBV6-5	TRBJ1-4	.	.	CASSRDREKLFF	TGTGCCAGCAGTCGCGACAGAGAAAAACTGTTTTTT
TRBV6-5	TRBJ2-2	.	TRBD1	CASTTGGYTGELFF	TGTGCCAGCACTACAGGGGGCTACACCGGGGAGCTGTTTTTT
TRBV28	TRBJ2-2	few	.	CASSQPHANTGELFF	TGTGCCAGCAGCCAACCACACGCGAACACCGGGGAGCTGTTTTTT
TRBV7-2	TRBJ2-5	.	TRBD2	CASSSGLVETQYF	TGTGCCAGCAGCTCGGGACTAGTAGAGACCCAGTACTTC
TRBV6-5	TRBJ1-3	once	.	CASSARGSGNTIYF	TGTGCCAGCTCGGCGCGAGGCTCTGGAAACACCATATATTTT
TRBV4-2	TRBJ2-7	.	TRBD2	CASSQERDYLYEQYF	TGTGCCAGCAGCCAAGAAAGGGACTACCTCTACGAGCAGTACTTC
TRBV24-1	TRBJ2-2	.	.	CATSDPGVAGELFF	TGTGCCACCAGTGACCCCGGAGTGGCCGGGGAGCTGTTTTTT
TRBV7-2	TRBJ1-6	.	.	CASSILQGPNSPLHF	TGTGCCAGCAGCATCTTACAGGGCCCAAATTCACCCCTCCACTTT
TRBV7-9	TRBJ2-1	.	.	CASSELSTNEQFF	TGTGCCAGCAGCGAACTTAGCACGAATGAGCAGTTCTTC
TRBV7-2	TRBJ2-3	few	TRBD2	CASSFVREVGDTQYF	TGTGCCAGCAGCTTCGTTCGGGAGGTAGGAGATACGCAGTATTTT
TRBV19	TRBJ1-5	.	TRBD1	CAVRQGNQPQHF	TGTGCCGTAAGACAGGGGAATCAGCCCCAGCATTTT
TRBV18	TRBJ1-3	.	.	CASSPTGSQEGNTIYF	TGTGCCAGCTCACCAACCGGGTCACAAGAGGGAAACACCATATATTTT